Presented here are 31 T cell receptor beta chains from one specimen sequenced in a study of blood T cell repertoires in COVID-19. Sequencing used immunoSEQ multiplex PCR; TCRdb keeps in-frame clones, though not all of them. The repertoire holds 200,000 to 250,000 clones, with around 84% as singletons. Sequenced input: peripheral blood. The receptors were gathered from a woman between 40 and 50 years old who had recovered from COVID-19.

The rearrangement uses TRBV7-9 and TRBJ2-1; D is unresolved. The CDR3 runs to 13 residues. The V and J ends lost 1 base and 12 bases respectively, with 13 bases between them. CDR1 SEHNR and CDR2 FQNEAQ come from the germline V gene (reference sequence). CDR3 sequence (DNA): TGTGCCAGCAGCTTAGAATCTTTGGCAGTGCAGTTCTTC. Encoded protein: CASSLESLAVQFF.

CDR3 DNA sequence: TGCGCCAGCAGTCCGCGAGGGGGTACGAACACTGAAGCTTTCTTT. Encoded protein: CASSPRGGTNTEAFF. The V and J genes are TRBV5-1 and TRBJ1-1; TRBD1 is a possible D gene (6 bases). This CDR3 is built from 15 residues. With 5 bases removed from V and 1 base from J, the gap between germline ends came to 15 bases. Germline V gives CDR1 SGHRS, CDR2 YFSETQ.

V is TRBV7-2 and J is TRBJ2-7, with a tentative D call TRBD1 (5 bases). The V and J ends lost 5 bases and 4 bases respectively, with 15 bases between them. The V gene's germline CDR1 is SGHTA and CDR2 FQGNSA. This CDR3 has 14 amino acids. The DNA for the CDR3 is TGTGCCAGCAGCGCCGGTGGGGCCCTATACGAGCAGTACTTC. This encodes CASSAGGALYEQYF.

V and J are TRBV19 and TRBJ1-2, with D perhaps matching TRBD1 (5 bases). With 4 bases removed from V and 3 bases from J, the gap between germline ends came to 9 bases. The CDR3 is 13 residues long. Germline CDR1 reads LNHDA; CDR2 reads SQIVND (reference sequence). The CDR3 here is CASSTRDYYGYTF. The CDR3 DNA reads TGTGCCAGTAGTACCCGGGACTACTATGGCTACACCTTC.

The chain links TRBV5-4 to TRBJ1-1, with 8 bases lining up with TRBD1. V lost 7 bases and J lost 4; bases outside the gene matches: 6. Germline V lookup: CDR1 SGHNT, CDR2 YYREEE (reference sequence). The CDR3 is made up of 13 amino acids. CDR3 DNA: TGTGCCAGCTTTAATACAGGGGGCACTGAAGCTTTCTTT. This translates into CASFNTGGTEAFF.

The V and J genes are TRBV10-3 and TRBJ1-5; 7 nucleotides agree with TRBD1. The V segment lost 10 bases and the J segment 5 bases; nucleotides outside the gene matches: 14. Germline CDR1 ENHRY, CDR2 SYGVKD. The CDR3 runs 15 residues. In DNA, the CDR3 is TGTGCCACTAACAGGGGACCTCCGGGGGATCAGCCCCAGCATTTT. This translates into CATNRGPPGDQPQHF.

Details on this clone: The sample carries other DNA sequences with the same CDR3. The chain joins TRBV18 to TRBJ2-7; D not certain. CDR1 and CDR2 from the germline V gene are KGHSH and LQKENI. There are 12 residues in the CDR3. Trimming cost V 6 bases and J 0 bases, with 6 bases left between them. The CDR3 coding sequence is TGTGCCAGCTCCCCGAGCTCCTACGAGCAGTACTTC. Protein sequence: CASSPSSYEQYF.

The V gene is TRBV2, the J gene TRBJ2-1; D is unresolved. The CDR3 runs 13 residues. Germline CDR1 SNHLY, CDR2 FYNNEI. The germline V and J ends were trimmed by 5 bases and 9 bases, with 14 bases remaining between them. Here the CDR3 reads CASSPSVVAEQFF. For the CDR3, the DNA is TGTGCCAGCAGTCCTTCAGTCGTTGCTGAGCAGTTCTTC. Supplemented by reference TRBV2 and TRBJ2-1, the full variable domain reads EPEVTQTPSHQVTQMGQEVILRCVPISNHLYFYWYRQILGQKVEFLVSFYNNEISEKSEIFDDQFSVERPDGSNFTLKIRSTKLEDSAMYFCASSPSVVAEQFFGPGTRLTVL.

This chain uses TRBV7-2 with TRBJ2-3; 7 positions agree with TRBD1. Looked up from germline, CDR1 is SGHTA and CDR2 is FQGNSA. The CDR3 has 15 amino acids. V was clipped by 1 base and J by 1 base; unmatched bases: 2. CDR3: CASSLDRGGTDTQYF. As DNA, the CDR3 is TGTGCCAGCAGCTTAGACAGGGGAGGCACAGATACGCAGTATTTT.

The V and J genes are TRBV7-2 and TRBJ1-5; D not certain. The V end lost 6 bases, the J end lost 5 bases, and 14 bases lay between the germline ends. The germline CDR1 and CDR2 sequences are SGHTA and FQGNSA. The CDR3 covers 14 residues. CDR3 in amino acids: CASSPPSGYQPQHF. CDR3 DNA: TGTGCCAGCAGTCCTCCCTCGGGATATCAGCCCCAGCATTTT. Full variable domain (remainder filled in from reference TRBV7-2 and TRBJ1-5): GAGVSQSPSNKVTEKGKDVELRCDPISGHTALYWYRQSLGQGLEFLIYFQGNSAPDKSGLPSDRFSAERTGGSVSTLTIQRTQQEDSAVYLCASSPPSGYQPQHFGDGTRLSIL.

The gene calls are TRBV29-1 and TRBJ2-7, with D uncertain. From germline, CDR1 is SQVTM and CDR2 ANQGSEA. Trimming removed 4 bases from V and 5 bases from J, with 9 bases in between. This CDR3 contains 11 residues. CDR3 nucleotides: TGCAGCGTTGCCAGGTACAACGAGCAGTACTTC. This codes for CSVARYNEQYF.

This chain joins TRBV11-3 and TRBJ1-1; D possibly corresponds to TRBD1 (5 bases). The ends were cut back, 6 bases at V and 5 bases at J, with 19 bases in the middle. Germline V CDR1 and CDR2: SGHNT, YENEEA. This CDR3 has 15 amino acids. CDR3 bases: TGTGCCAGCAGTATATCGACAGTGTGGGGTACTGAAGCTTTCTTT. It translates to CASSISTVWGTEAFF.

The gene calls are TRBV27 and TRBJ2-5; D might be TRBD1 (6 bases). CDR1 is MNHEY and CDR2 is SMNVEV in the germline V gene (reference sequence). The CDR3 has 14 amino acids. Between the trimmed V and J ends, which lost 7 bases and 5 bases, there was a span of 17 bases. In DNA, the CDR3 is TGTGCCAGCAAGAAGGGGGAATGGTTGGAGACCCAGTACTTC. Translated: CASKKGEWLETQYF.

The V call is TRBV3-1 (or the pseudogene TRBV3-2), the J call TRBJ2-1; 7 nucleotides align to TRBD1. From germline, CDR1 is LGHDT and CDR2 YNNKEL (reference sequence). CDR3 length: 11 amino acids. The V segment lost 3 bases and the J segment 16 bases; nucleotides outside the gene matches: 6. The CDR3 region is CASSQAQGVFF. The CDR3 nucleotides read TGTGCCAGCAGCCAGGCCCAGGGGGTATTCTTC.

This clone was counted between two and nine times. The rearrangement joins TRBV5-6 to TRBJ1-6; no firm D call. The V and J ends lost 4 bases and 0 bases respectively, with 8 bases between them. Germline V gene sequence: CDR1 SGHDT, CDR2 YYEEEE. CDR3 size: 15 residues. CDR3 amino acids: CASSPRGSYNSPLHF. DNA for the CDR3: TGTGCCAGCAGCCCCAGAGGCTCCTATAATTCACCCCTCCACTTT.

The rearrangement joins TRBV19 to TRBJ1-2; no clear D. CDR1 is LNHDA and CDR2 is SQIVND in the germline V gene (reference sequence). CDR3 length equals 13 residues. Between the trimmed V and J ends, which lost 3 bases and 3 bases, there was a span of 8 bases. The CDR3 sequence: CASSMNRDYGYTF. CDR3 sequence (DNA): TGTGCCAGTAGTATGAACAGAGACTATGGCTACACCTTC. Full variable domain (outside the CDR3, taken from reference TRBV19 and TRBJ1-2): DGGITQSPKYLFRKEGQNVTLSCEQNLNHDAMYWYRQDPGQGLRLIYYSQIVNDFQKGDIAEGYSVSREKKESFPLTVTSAQKNPTAFYLCASSMNRDYGYTFGSGTRLTVV.

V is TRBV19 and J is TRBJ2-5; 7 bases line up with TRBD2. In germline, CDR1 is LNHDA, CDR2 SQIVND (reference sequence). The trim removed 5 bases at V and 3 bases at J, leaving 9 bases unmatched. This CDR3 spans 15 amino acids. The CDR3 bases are TGTGCCAGTAGTTCGCTCGGGGCGGGGGAAGAGACCCAGTACTTC. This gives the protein CASSSLGAGEETQYF.

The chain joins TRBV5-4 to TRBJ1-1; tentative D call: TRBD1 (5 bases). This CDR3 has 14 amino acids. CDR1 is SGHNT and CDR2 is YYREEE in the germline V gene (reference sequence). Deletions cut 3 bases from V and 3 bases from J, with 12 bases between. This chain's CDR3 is CASSSTWGDTEAFF. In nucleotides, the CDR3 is TGTGCCAGCAGCTCCACTTGGGGCGACACTGAAGCTTTCTTT.

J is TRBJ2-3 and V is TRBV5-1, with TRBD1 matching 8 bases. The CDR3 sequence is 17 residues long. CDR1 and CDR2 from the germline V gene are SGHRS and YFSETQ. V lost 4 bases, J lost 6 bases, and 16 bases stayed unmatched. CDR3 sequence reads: CASSPNLGQAFMDTQYF. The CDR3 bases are TGCGCCAGCAGCCCAAACTTGGGACAGGCGTTCATGGATACGCAGTATTTT.

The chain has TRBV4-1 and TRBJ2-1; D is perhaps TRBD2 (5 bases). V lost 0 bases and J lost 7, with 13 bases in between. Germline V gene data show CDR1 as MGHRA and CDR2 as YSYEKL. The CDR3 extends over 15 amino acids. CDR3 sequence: CASSQETIGGNEQFF. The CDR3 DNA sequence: TGCGCCAGCAGCCAAGAAACCATCGGCGGGAATGAGCAGTTCTTC.

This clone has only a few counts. The CDR3 DNA reads as TGTGCCAGCAGCTCCACCAGAGCGGGGAGTAATTCACCCCTCCACTTT. This encodes CASSSTRAGSNSPLHF. The rearrangement uses TRBV7-9 and TRBJ1-6; D is ambiguous. The germline gives CDR1 SEHNR, CDR2 FQNEAQ (reference sequence). V was cut by 4 bases and J by 6 bases, with 16 bases left in between. The CDR3 runs to 16 residues.

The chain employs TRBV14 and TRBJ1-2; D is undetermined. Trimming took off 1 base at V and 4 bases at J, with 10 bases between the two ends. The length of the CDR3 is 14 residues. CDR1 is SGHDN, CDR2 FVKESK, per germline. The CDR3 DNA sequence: TGTGCCAGCAGCCAAGTAGGCCAGCGCTATGGCTACACCTTC. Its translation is CASSQVGQRYGYTF.

CDR3 sequence: CASSGWKGTGEGSVVNGYTF. DNA of the CDR3: TGTGCCAGCAGCGGTTGGAAAGGGACAGGGGAAGGGTCCGTTGTGAATGGCTACACCTTC. The gene calls are TRBV9 and TRBJ1-2; TRBD1 matches at 10 bases. Losses at the gene ends were 3 bases for V and 6 bases for J; bases not matched to a gene: 23. Germline CDR1 is SGDLS and CDR2 is YYNGEE. The CDR3 length is 20 residues.

The CDR3 sequence: CASSLVADWTSAQRRYNEQFF. The CDR3 DNA is TGCGCCAGCAGCTTGGTGGCCGATTGGACTAGTGCCCAGCGTCGGTACAATGAGCAGTTCTTC. The rearrangement links TRBV5-1 to TRBJ2-1, with TRBD2 matching over 7 bases. Looked up from germline, CDR1 is SGHRS and CDR2 is YFSETQ. The V gene end was trimmed by 0 bases and the J gene end by 4 bases; junction bases not matched to a gene: 22. CDR3 length: 21 amino acids. Full variable domain (outside the CDR3, taken from reference TRBV5-1 and TRBJ2-1): KAGVTQTPRYLIKTRGQQVTLSCSPISGHRSVSWYQQTPGQGLQFLFEYFSETQRNKGNFPGRFSGRQFSNSRSEMNVSTLELGDSALYLCASSLVADWTSAQRRYNEQFFGPGTRLTVL.

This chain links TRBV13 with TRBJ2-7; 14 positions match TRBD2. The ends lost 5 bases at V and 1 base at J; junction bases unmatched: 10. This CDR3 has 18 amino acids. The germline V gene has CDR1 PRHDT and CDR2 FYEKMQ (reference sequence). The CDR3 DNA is TGTGCCAGCAGCCCCGGACTAGCGGGGGGCCCCGGATCCTACGAGCAGTACTTC. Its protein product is CASSPGLAGGPGSYEQYF.

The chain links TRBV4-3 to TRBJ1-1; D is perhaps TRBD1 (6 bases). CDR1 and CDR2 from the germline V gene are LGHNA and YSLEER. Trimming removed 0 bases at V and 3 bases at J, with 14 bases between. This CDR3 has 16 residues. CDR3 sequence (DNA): TGCGCCAGCAGCCAAGATCGCGACAGGCCGGACACTGAAGCTTTCTTT. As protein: CASSQDRDRPDTEAFF.

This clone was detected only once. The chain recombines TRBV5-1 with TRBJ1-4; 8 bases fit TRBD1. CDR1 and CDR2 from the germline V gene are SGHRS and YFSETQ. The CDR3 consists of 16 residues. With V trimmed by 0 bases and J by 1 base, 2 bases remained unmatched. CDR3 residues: CASSLGTGLTNEKLFF. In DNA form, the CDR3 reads TGCGCCAGCAGCTTGGGGACAGGGCTAACTAATGAAAAACTGTTTTTT.

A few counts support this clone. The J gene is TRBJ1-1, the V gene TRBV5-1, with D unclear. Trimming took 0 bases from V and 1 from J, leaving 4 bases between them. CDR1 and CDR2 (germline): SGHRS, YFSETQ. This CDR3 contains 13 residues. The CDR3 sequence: CASSLDKNTEAFF. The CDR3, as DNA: TGCGCCAGCAGCTTGGACAAGAACACTGAAGCTTTCTTT.

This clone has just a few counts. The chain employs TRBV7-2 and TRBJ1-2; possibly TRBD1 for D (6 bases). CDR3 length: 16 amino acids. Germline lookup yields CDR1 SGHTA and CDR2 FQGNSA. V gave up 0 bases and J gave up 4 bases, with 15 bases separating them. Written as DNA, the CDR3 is TGTGCCAGCAGCTTAGCGTTGGGCAGGGGTTCCTATGGCTACACCTTC. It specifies CASSLALGRGSYGYTF. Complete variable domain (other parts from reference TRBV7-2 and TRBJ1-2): GAGVSQSPSNKVTEKGKDVELRCDPISGHTALYWYRQSLGQGLEFLIYFQGNSAPDKSGLPSDRFSAERTGGSVSTLTIQRTQQEDSAVYLCASSLALGRGSYGYTFGSGTRLTVV.

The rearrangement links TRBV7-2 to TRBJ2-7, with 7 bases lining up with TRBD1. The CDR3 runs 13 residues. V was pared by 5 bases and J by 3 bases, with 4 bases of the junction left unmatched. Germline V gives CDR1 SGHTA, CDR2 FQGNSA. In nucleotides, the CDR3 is TGTGCCAGCAGCGCACAGGGGCTCTACGAGCAGTACTTC. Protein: CASSAQGLYEQYF.

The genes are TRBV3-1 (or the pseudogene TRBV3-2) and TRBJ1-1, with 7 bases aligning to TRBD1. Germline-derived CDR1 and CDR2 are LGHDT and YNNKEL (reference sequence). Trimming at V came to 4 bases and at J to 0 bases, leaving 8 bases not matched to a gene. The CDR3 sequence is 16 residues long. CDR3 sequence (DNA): TGTGCCAGCAGCCCCTCTCTGGGACAGCTGAACACTGAAGCTTTCTTT. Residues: CASSPSLGQLNTEAFF.